The 25 T cell receptor beta chains below all came from one sample that was sequenced in a study of cytotoxic CD8 clonotypes in ibrutinib-treated CLL. Data came from immunoSEQ multiplex PCR; TCRdb stores just in-frame clones and leaves some out. The sample records around 160,000 clones, about 88% being singletons. Specimen: PBMCs, collected at disease progression, from a patient treated with ibrutinib. These receptors originate from a human donor with chronic lymphocytic leukemia.

V and J are TRBV7-2 and TRBJ1-2; perhaps TRBD1 as D (5 bases). This CDR3 region has 16 residues. V shed 1 base and J shed 4 bases, with 16 bases lying between them. Per germline, CDR1 SGHTA and CDR2 FQGNSA. The chain's CDR3 is CASSLDASVGGYGYTF. DNA for the CDR3: TGTGCCAGCAGCTTAGATGCCTCGGTGGGGGGCTATGGCTACACCTTC.

This clone was recorded a few times. The chain couples TRBV11-3 to TRBJ1-1, with D unresolved. Germline loops: CDR1 SGHNT, CDR2 YENEEA. Trimming left V 6 bases short and J 7 bases short, with 12 bases between. The CDR3 totals 12 residues. The CDR3 protein is CASSNKGIEAFF. CDR3 DNA: TGTGCCAGCAGTAATAAAGGGATTGAAGCTTTCTTT.

CDR3 sequence (DNA): TGTGCCAGCTCGCTAGCGAGCTCCTACAATGAGCAGTTCTTC. It is translated as CASSLASSYNEQFF. The genes are TRBV7-2 and TRBJ2-1; possible D gene TRBD2, 6 bases. The germline V gene encodes CDR1 SGHTA and CDR2 FQGNSA. Trimming cost V 8 bases and J 0 bases, with 11 bases left between them. The CDR3 extends over 14 amino acids.

The V call is TRBV19, the J call TRBJ1-5; 9 bases map to TRBD1. The CDR3 totals 16 residues. The germline V gene has CDR1 LNHDA and CDR2 SQIVND (reference sequence). V lost 4 bases and J lost 4; bases outside the gene matches: 8. The CDR3 DNA reads TGTGCCAGTAGTAGCCGGGACAGGGTCCAAAATCAGCCCCAGCATTTT. The encoded protein is CASSSRDRVQNQPQHF.

The rearrangement joins TRBV5-6 to TRBJ1-1; TRBD1 agrees at 8 bases. The CDR3 loop spans 15 amino acids. Per germline, CDR1 SGHDT and CDR2 YYEEEE. The junction had 9 bases not matched to a gene; V was cut back by 5 bases and J by 3 bases. The CDR3 region is CASSVDREADTEAFF. CDR3 nucleotides: TGTGCCAGCAGTGTGGACAGGGAGGCGGACACTGAAGCTTTCTTT.

A remark on this clone: The identical CDR3 is also encoded by other nucleotide sequences in the sample. This chain connects TRBV4-1 to TRBJ1-2; 8 bases line up with TRBD1. This CDR3 spans 15 amino acids. The V and J ends lost 2 bases and 4 bases, in that order; junction bases with no gene match: 6. The germline CDR1 and CDR2 sequences are MGHRA and YSYEKL. CDR3 sequence reads: CASSQPDRGGYGYTF. CDR3 in DNA: TGCGCCAGCAGCCAACCCGACAGGGGCGGCTATGGCTACACCTTC.

The rearrangement uses TRBV6-1 and TRBJ2-5, with D perhaps matching TRBD1 or TRBD2 (6 bases each). This CDR3 has 13 amino acids. The germline V gene has CDR1 MNHNS and CDR2 SASEGT. Trimming took off 7 bases at V and 5 bases at J, with 14 bases between the two ends. CDR3 sequence: CASNWGAVETQYF. The CDR3 DNA reads as TGTGCCAGCAATTGGGGGGCGGTGGAGACCCAGTACTTC.

The CDR3 reads CASSLGGSSGNTIYF. CDR3 DNA: TGCGCCAGCAGCTTAGGCGGAAGCTCTGGAAACACCATATATTTT. The chain is built from TRBV5-1 and TRBJ1-3; no reliable D call. The germline V gene has CDR1 SGHRS and CDR2 YFSETQ. V dropped 2 bases and J dropped 0 bases, with 9 bases sitting between them. This CDR3 is 15 amino acids long.

This chain links TRBV4-2 with TRBJ2-7; D ambiguous. V gave up 4 bases and J gave up 0 bases, with 10 bases separating them. The CDR3 consists of 14 residues. The germline V gene has CDR1 LGHNA and CDR2 YNFKEQ. The CDR3, as DNA: TGTGCCAGCAGCCGAAATCTCATCTCCTACGAGCAGTACTTC. Its translation: CASSRNLISYEQYF.

The chain is built from TRBV4-3 and TRBJ2-2; 8 nucleotides agree with TRBD1. The CDR3 runs to 17 residues. The V segment lost 2 bases and the J segment 2 bases; nucleotides outside the gene matches: 7. The germline V gene encodes CDR1 LGHNA and CDR2 YSLEER. CDR3 coding DNA: TGCGCCAGCAGCCAATTCGGGACAGGTCCCAACACCGGGGAGCTGTTTTTT. It yields the protein CASSQFGTGPNTGELFF.

The chain recombines TRBV5-1 with TRBJ2-1; the match to TRBD2 covers 9 bases. The CDR3 covers 15 residues. CDR1 and CDR2 from the germline V gene are SGHRS and YFSETQ. Trimming removed 2 bases from V and 3 bases from J; junction bases left unmatched: 3. The CDR3: CASSFTLAGYNEQFF. The CDR3 nucleotides are TGCGCCAGCAGCTTTACACTAGCGGGCTACAATGAGCAGTTCTTC.

The gene calls are TRBV7-3 and TRBJ2-3; weak D call: TRBD2 (8 bases). Germline V gene sequence: CDR1 SGHTA, CDR2 FQGTGA. CDR3 size: 20 residues. V was clipped by 5 bases and J by 7 bases, with 34 bases between them. CDR3 DNA: TGTGCCAGCAGCCGGGACAGAAGTAACATAATGGCGGGAGGTGTGAATACGCAGTATTTT. Its translation: CASSRDRSNIMAGGVNTQYF.

V and J are TRBV14 and TRBJ1-2, with D perhaps TRBD1 (5 bases). The CDR3 extends over 18 amino acids. Trimming left V 0 bases short and J 6 bases short, with 23 bases between. Germline CDR1 SGHDN, CDR2 FVKESK. The CDR3 coding sequence is TGTGCCAGCAGCCAAGATCTGGGTCGAGGCCGCCCAGGGAATGGCTACACCTTC. As protein: CASSQDLGRGRPGNGYTF.

This chain joins TRBV19 and TRBJ2-7; D not certain. The CDR3 is made up of 13 amino acids. Germline-derived CDR1 and CDR2 are LNHDA and SQIVND (reference sequence). V was clipped by 4 bases and J by 5 bases, with 12 bases between them. CDR3 DNA: TGTGCCAGTAGTAGGACCACCGGGCACGAGCAGTACTTC. Its protein product is CASSRTTGHEQYF.

The chain has TRBV11-3 and TRBJ1-1; weak D call: TRBD1 (6 bases). The V and J ends lost 3 bases and 0 bases respectively, with 14 bases between them. This CDR3 contains 16 residues. CDR1 is SGHNT and CDR2 is YENEEA in the germline V gene. The CDR3 is CASSFEARDMNTEAFF. Here the CDR3 DNA reads TGTGCCAGCAGCTTCGAAGCCAGGGACATGAACACTGAAGCTTTCTTT.

The V call is TRBV14, the J call TRBJ2-1; TRBD2 matches at 7 bases. From germline, CDR1 is SGHDN and CDR2 FVKESK. V trimming: 0 bases; J trimming: 7 bases; junction bases outside the gene matches: 12. The CDR3 spans 17 residues. The CDR3 loop reads CASSQDFGRGRGNEQFF. Written as DNA, the CDR3 is TGTGCCAGCAGCCAAGATTTCGGTCGGGGGAGGGGTAATGAGCAGTTCTTC.

The chain combines TRBV19 with TRBJ2-2; D not resolved. V shed 7 bases and J shed 7 bases, with 13 bases lying between them. The CDR3 is made up of 13 amino acids. In germline, CDR1 is LNHDA, CDR2 SQIVND (reference sequence). The DNA for the CDR3 is TGTGCCAGTAATGCCATAGTAGGCGGGGAGCTGTTTTTT. Amino acids: CASNAIVGGELFF.

The chain has TRBV19 and TRBJ1-5; perhaps TRBD1 as D (6 bases). The CDR3 spans 19 residues. The V and J ends lost 2 bases and 0 bases respectively, with 20 bases between them. Germline CDR1 is LNHDA and CDR2 is SQIVND (reference sequence). The DNA for the CDR3 is TGTGCCAGTAGTATAAAGGTGGCAGGGGACTTCTATAGCAATCAGCCCCAGCATTTT. The encoded protein is CASSIKVAGDFYSNQPQHF. The full variable domain, rest sourced from reference TRBV19 and TRBJ1-5, is DGGITQSPKYLFRKEGQNVTLSCEQNLNHDAMYWYRQDPGQGLRLIYYSQIVNDFQKGDIAEGYSVSREKKESFPLTVTSAQKNPTAFYLCASSIKVAGDFYSNQPQHFGDGTRLSIL.

For the CDR3, the DNA is TGTGCCACCAGCGGACCAAGCGGTATCCGTAGAGATACGCAGTATTTT. Amino acids: CATSGPSGIRRDTQYF. The V and J genes are TRBV15 and TRBJ2-3, with a weak D call TRBD2 (5 bases). V lost 5 bases to trimming and J lost 5 bases, with 20 bases between them. In germline, CDR1 is LNHNV, CDR2 YYDKDF (reference sequence). This CDR3 region has 16 residues.

The V and J genes are TRBV5-8 and TRBJ1-4, with unresolved D. CDR3 size: 15 residues. V gave up 1 base and J gave up 0 bases, with 7 bases separating them. Germline V lookup: CDR1 SGHTS, CDR2 YDEGEE. The CDR3, as DNA: TGTGCCAGCAGCTTGATCGGGGCAACTAATGAAAAACTGTTTTTT. Encoded protein: CASSLIGATNEKLFF.

V and J are TRBV19 and TRBJ2-5; tentatively, D is TRBD1 (5 bases). The V gene's germline CDR1 is LNHDA and CDR2 SQIVND (reference sequence). CDR3 size: 14 residues. The V and J ends lost 7 bases and 3 bases respectively, with 15 bases between them. In nucleotides, the CDR3 is TGTGCCAGTAAGACGGAGACAGCTAAAGAGACCCAGTACTTC. This encodes CASKTETAKETQYF.

This clone was seen a handful of times. The chain couples TRBV2 to TRBJ2-5, with unresolved D. Germline CDR1 is SNHLY and CDR2 is FYNNEI. Trimming left V 2 bases short and J 4 bases short, with 5 bases between. The CDR3 totals 12 residues. CDR3 coding DNA: TGTGCCAGCAGTGAAAATCGAGAGACCCAGTACTTC. Translated: CASSENRETQYF.

This clone was seen more than once but under ten times. V gene TRBV7-2 combines with J gene TRBJ2-2; D gene uncertain. CDR1 is SGHTA, CDR2 FQGNSA, per germline. Between the trimmed V and J ends, which lost 6 bases and 4 bases, there was a span of 9 bases. The CDR3 spans 13 residues. The DNA for the CDR3 is TGTGCCAGCAGTGGGCGGCCCACCGGGGAGCTGTTTTTT. Translating gives CASSGRPTGELFF.

This chain uses TRBV27 with TRBJ1-2; D not certain. Trimming stripped 0 bases from V and 2 bases from J, with 4 bases between. The CDR3 is 13 amino acids. Germline V CDR1 and CDR2: MNHEY, SMNVEV (reference sequence). This chain's CDR3 is CASSLSENYGYTF. CDR3 coding DNA: TGTGCCAGCAGTTTATCTGAAAACTATGGCTACACCTTC.

The rearrangement uses TRBV10-1 and TRBJ2-2; D gene unclear. The CDR3 sequence is 16 residues long. V was clipped by 0 bases and J by 4 bases, with 12 bases between them. Germline V CDR1 and CDR2: WNHNN, SYGVQD (reference sequence). The CDR3 loop reads CASSESMVVSTGELFF. CDR3 in DNA: TGCGCCAGCAGTGAGTCGATGGTAGTAAGCACCGGGGAGCTGTTTTTT.